This T cell receptor (beta chain) derives from a study of monozygotic twins with inflammatory bowel disease. The CDR3 is made up of 15 amino acids. Germline values: CDR1 MNHEY, CDR2 SVGEGT. Amplification of TCRalpha and TCRbeta cDNA involved two nested PCRs that ran for about 16 and 10 cycles. For each CDR3 protein, TCRdb gives one entry from its re-call of the 5' RACE reads, without DNA. Its listing shows about 420,000 distinct CDR3 sequences. A remark on this clonotype: Antigen unknown.

Findings and caveats of the study: No single strong signal or clonotype associated with IBD was supported.

Sequenced input: blood. This TCR was sampled from a human donor with ulcerative colitis or Crohn's disease, or a healthy co-twin of an affected twin (not recorded which). V and J are TRBV6-2 or TRBV6-3 and TRBJ1-2. Here the CDR3 reads CASSYALVRLNGYTF.